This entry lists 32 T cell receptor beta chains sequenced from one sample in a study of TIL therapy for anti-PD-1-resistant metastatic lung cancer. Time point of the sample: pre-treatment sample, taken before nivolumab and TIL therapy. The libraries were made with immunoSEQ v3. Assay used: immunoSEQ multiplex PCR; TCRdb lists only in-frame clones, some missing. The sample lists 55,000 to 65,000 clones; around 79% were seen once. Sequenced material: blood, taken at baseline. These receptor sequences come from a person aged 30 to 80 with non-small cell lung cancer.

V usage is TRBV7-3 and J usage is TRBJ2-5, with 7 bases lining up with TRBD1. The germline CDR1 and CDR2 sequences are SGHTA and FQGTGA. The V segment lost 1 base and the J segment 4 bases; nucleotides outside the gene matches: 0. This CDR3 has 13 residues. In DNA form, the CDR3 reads TGTGCCAGCAGCTTAAGACAGGGAGAGACCCAGTACTTC. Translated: CASSLRQGETQYF. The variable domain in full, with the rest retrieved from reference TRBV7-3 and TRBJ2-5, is GAGVSQTPSNKVTEKGKYVELRCDPISGHTALYWYRQSLGQGPEFLIYFQGTGAADDSGLPNDRFFAVRPEGSVSTLKIQRTERGDSAVYLCASSLRQGETQYFGPGTRLLVL.

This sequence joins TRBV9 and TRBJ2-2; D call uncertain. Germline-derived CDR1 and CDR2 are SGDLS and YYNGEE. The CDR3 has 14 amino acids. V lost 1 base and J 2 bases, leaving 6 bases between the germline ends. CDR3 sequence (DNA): TGTGCCAGCAGCGTAAACAGCAACACCGGGGAGCTGTTTTTT. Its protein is CASSVNSNTGELFF.

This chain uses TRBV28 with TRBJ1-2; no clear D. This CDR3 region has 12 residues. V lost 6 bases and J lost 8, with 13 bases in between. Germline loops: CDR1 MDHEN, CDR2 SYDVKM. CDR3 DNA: TGTGCCAGCAGCCAGACGGTGAGGGGCTACACCTTC. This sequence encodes CASSQTVRGYTF.

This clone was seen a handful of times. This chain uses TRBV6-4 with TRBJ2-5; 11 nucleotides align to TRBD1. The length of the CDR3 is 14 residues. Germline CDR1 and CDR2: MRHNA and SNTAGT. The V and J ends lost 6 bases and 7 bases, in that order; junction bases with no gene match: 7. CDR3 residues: CASREDRGLGTQYF. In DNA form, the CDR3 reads TGTGCCAGCAGAGAGGACAGGGGGCTCGGGACCCAGTACTTC.

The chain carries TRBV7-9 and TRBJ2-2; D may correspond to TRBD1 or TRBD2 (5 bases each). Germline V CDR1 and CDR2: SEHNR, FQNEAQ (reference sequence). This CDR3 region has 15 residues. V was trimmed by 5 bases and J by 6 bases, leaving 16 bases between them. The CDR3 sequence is CASSTSGGAAGELFF. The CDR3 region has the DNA TGTGCCAGCAGCACAAGTGGGGGAGCGGCCGGGGAGCTGTTTTTT.

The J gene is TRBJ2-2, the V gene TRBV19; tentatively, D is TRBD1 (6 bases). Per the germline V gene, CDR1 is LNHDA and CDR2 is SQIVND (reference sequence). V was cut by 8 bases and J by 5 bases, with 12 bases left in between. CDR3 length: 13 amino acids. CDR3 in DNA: TGTGCCAGTTCAATCCAGGGGACCGGGGAGCTGTTTTTT. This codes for CASSIQGTGELFF.

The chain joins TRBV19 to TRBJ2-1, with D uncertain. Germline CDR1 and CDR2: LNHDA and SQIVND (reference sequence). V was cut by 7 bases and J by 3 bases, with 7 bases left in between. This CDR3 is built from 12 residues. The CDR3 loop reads CASNSLYNEQFF. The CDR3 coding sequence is TGTGCCAGTAACTCCCTCTACAATGAGCAGTTCTTC.

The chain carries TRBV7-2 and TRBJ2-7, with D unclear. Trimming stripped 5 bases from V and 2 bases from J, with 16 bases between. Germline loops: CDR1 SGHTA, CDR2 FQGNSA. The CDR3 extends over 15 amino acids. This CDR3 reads CASSLDGPHTYEQYF. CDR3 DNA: TGTGCCAGCAGCCTCGACGGCCCACACACCTACGAGCAGTACTTC.

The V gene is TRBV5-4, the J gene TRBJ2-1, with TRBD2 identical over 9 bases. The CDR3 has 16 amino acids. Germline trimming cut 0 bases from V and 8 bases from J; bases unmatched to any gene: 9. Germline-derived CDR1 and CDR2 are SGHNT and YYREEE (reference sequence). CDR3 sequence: CASSLDLWREGDEQFF. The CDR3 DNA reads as TGTGCCAGCAGCTTGGACCTGTGGCGGGAGGGTGATGAGCAGTTCTTC. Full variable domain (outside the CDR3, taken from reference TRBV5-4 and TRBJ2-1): ETGVTQSPTHLIKTRGQQVTLRCSSQSGHNTVSWYQQALGQGPQFIFQYYREEENGRGNFPPRFSGLQFPNYSSELNVNALELDDSALYLCASSLDLWREGDEQFFGPGTRLTVL.

The CDR3: CAWRTAILREAFF. The DNA for the CDR3 is TGTGCCTGGCGGACAGCCATTCTCCGAGAAGCTTTCTTT. The chain has TRBV30 and TRBJ1-1; tentatively, D is TRBD1 (6 bases). V gave up 5 bases and J gave up 8 bases, with 18 bases separating them. This CDR3 comprises 13 residues. From germline, CDR1 is GTSNPN and CDR2 SVGIG (reference sequence).

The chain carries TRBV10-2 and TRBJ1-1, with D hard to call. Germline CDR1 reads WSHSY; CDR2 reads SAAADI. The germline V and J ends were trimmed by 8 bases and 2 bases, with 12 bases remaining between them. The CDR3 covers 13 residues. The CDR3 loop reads CASLGQVNTEAFF. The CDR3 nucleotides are TGCGCCAGCCTAGGTCAGGTAAACACTGAAGCTTTCTTT.

As DNA, the CDR3 is TGTGCCAGCAGCAAGGGACCATACGAGCAGTACTTC. It encodes CASSKGPYEQYF. The V gene is TRBV7-9, the J gene TRBJ2-7; the D call may be TRBD1 or TRBD2 (5 bases each). This CDR3 region has 12 residues. Germline V gives CDR1 SEHNR, CDR2 FQNEAQ (reference sequence). Trimming left V 5 bases short and J 4 bases short, with 9 bases between.

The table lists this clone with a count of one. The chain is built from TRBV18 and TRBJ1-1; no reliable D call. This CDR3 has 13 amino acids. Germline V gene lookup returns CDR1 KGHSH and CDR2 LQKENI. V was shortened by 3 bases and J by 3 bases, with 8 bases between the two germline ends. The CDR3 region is CASSPSEDTEAFF. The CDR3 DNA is TGTGCCAGCTCACCCTCCGAGGACACTGAAGCTTTCTTT.

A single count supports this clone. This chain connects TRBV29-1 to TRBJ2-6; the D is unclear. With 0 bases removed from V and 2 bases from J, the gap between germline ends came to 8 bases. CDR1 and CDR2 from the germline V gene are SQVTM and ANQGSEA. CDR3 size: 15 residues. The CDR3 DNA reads TGCAGCGTTGAAGATTCGGCGGCTGGGGCCAACGTCCTGACTTTC. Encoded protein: CSVEDSAAGANVLTF. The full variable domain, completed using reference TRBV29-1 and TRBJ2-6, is SAVISQKPSRDICQRGTSLTIQCQVDSQVTMMFWYRQQPGQSLTLIATANQGSEATYESGFVIDKFPISRPNLTFSTLTVSNMSPEDSSIYLCSVEDSAAGANVLTFGAGSRLTVL.

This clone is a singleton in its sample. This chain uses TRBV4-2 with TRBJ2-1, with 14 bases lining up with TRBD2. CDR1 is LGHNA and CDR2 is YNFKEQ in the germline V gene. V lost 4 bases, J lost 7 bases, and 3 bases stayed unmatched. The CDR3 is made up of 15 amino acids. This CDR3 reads CASSRGLAGANEQFF. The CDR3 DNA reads TGTGCCAGCAGCCGGGGACTAGCGGGGGCAAATGAGCAGTTCTTC.

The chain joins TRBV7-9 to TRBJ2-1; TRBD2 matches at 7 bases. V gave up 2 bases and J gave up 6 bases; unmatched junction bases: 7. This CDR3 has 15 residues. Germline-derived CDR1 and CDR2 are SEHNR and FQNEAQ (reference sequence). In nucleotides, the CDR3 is TGTGCCAGCAGCTTAACGGGGGGAAGCTCCAATGAGCAGTTCTTC. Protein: CASSLTGGSSNEQFF.

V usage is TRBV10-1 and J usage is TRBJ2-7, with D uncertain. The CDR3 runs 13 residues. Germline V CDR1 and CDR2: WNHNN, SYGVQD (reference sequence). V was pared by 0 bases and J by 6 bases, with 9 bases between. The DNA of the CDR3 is TGCGCCAGCAGTGAGTCTCAGGTGGGCGAGCAGTACTTC. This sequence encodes CASSESQVGEQYF.

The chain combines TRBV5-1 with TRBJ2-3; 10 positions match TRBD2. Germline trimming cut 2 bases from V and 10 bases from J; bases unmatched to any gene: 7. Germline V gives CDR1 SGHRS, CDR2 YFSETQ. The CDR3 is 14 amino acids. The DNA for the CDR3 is TGCGCCAGCAGCTTCGGGGCTAGCGGGAGCGCGCAGTATTTT. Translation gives CASSFGASGSAQYF.

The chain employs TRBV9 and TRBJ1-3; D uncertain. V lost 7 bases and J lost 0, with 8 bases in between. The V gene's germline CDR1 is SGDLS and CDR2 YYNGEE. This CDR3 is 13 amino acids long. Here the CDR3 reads CASSFTSGNTIYF. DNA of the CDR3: TGTGCCAGCTCCTTTACCTCTGGAAACACCATATATTTT.

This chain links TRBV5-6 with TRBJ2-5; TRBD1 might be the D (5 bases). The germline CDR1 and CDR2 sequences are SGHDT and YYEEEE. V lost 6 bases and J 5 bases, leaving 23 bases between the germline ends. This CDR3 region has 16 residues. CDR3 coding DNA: TGTGCCAGCACGCGATTTGGATGGCAGGGCCATGAGACCCAGTACTTC. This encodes CASTRFGWQGHETQYF.

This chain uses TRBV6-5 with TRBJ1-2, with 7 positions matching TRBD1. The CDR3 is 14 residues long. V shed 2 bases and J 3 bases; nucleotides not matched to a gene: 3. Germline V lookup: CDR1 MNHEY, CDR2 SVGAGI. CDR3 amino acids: CASSYRDSDYGYTF. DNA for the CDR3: TGTGCCAGCAGTTACCGGGACAGTGACTATGGCTACACCTTC.

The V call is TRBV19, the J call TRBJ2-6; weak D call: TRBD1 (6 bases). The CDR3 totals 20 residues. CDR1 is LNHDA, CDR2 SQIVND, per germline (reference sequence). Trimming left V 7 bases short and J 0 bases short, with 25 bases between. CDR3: CASTRTGQPGTRSGANVLTF. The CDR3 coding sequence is TGTGCCAGTACCCGGACGGGTCAACCCGGGACACGCTCTGGGGCCAACGTCCTGACTTTC.

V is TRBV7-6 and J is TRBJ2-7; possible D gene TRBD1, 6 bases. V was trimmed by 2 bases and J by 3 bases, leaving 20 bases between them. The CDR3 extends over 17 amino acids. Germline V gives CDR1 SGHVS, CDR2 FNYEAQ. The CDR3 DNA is TGTGCCAGCAGCTTACATCGGATAGGCAGGGACAACTACGAGCAGTACTTC. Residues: CASSLHRIGRDNYEQYF.

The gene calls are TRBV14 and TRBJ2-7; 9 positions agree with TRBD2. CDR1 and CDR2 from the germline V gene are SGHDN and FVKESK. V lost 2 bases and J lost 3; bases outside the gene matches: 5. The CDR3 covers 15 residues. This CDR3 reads CASSQPGLAGYEQYF. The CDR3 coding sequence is TGTGCCAGCAGCCAACCGGGACTAGCTGGCTACGAGCAGTACTTC. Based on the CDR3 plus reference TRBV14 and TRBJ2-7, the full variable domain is EAGVTQFPSHSVIEKGQTVTLRCDPISGHDNLYWYRRVMGKEIKFLLHFVKESKQDESGMPNNRFLAERTGGTYSTLKVQPAELEDSGVYFCASSQPGLAGYEQYFGPGTRLTVT.

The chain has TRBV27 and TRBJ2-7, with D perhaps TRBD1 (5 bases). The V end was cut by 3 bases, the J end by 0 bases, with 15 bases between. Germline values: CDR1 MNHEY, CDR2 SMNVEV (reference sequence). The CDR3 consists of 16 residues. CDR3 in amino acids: CASSFIGQGFSYEQYF. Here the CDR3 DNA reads TGTGCCAGCAGTTTTATTGGCCAGGGTTTCTCCTACGAGCAGTACTTC.

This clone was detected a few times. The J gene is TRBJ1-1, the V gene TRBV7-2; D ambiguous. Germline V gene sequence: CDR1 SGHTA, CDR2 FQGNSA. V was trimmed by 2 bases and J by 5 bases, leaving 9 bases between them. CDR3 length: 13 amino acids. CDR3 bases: TGTGCCAGCAGCTTAAGGCCCCCAACTGAAGCTTTCTTT. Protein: CASSLRPPTEAFF.

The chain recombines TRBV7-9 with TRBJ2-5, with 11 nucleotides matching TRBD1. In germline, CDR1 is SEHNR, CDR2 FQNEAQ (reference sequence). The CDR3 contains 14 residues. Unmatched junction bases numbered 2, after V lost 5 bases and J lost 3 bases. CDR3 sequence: CASSRDRGKETQYF. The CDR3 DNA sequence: TGTGCCAGCAGCCGGGACAGGGGGAAAGAGACCCAGTACTTC.

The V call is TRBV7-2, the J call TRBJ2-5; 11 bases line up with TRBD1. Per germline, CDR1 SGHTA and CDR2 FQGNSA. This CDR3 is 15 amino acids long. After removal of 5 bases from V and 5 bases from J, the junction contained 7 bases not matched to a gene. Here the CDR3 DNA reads TGTGCCAGCAGCCCAGCAGGACAGGGGGCTGAGACCCAGTACTTC. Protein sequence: CASSPAGQGAETQYF.

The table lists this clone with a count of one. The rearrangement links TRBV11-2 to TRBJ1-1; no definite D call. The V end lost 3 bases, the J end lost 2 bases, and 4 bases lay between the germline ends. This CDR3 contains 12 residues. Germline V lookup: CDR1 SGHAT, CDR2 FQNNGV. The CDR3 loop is CASSFANTEAFF. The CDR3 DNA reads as TGTGCCAGCAGCTTCGCAAACACTGAAGCTTTCTTT.

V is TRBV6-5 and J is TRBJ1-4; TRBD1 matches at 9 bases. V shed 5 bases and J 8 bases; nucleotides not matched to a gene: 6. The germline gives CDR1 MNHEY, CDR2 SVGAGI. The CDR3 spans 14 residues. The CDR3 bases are TGTGCCAGCAGTCCTTGGACAGGGGACGAAAAACTGTTTTTT. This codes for CASSPWTGDEKLFF.

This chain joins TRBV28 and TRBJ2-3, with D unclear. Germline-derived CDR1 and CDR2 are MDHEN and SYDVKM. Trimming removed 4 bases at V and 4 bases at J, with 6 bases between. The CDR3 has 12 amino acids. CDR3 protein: CASSSVSDTQYF. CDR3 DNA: TGTGCCAGCAGTTCCGTCTCAGATACGCAGTATTTT. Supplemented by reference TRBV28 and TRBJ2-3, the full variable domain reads DVKVTQSSRYLVKRTGEKVFLECVQDMDHENMFWYRQDPGLGLRLIYFSYDVKMKEKGDIPEGYSVSREKKERFSLILESASTNQTSMYLCASSSVSDTQYFGPGTRLTVL.

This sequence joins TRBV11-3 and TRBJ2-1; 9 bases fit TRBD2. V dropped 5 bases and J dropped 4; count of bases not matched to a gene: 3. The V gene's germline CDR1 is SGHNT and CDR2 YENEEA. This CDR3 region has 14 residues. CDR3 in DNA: TGTGCCAGCAGCCTAACTAGCGGGTACAATGAGCAGTTCTTC. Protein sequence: CASSLTSGYNEQFF.